Listed below are T cell receptor beta chains from one sample, sequenced in a study of T cells in Graves' hyperthyroidism and ophthalmopathy. One entry per CDR3 protein, called by TCRdb with MiXCR from the multiplex PCR reads. The table lists about 300,000 distinct CDR3 sequences, less than 20% of them singletons. The sequenced sample was blood. These receptor sequences come from a man aged 50 to 60 with Graves' ophthalmopathy. CDR3s include the opening cysteine and the closing phenylalanine or tryptophan. Each record gives: clone size, J gene, V gene, D gene, CDR3 protein, CDR3 DNA. The D gene is left open where the match is weak. The size entry is marked missing in some rows and otherwise reads once, few, many or a size class.

clone size: NA
J gene: TRBJ2-6
V gene: TRBV18
D gene: TRBD1
CDR3 protein: CASSPRTGDHSGANVLTF
CDR3 DNA: TGTGCCAGCTCACCAAGGACAGGAGACCACTCTGGGGCCAACGTCCTGACTTTC

clone size: NA
J gene: TRBJ1-3
V gene: TRBV28
D gene: NA
CDR3 protein: CASSPLGDRSGNTIYF
CDR3 DNA: TGTGCCAGCAGCCCCCTCGGGGACCGCTCTGGAAACACCATATATTTT

clone size: NA
J gene: TRBJ2-2
V gene: TRBV4-1
D gene: TRBD2
CDR3 protein: CASRRTSGSSYTGELFF
CDR3 DNA: TGCGCCAGCAGACGGACTAGCGGGAGTTCTTACACCGGGGAGCTGTTTTTT

clone size: NA
J gene: TRBJ1-5
V gene: TRBV9
D gene: NA
CDR3 protein: CASSLENNNQPQHF
CDR3 DNA: TGTGCCAGCAGCTTGGAGAATAACAATCAGCCCCAGCATTTT

clone size: NA
J gene: TRBJ2-7
V gene: TRBV7-9
D gene: TRBD2
CDR3 protein: CASSPPSGSYGQYF
CDR3 DNA: TGTGCCAGCAGCCCACCTAGCGGTTCCTACGGGCAGTACTTC

clone size: NA
J gene: TRBJ2-2
V gene: TRBV30
D gene: NA
CDR3 protein: CAWTLRHSNTGELFF
CDR3 DNA: TGTGCCTGGACATTGAGACACTCGAACACCGGGGAGCTGTTTTTT

clone size: NA
J gene: TRBJ2-1
V gene: TRBV12-3/TRBV12-4
D gene: TRBD2
CDR3 protein: CASSPSGRGSSYNEQFF
CDR3 DNA: TGTGCCAGCAGCCCCTCCGGGAGGGGTTCAAGCTACAATGAGCAGTTCTTC

clone size: many
J gene: TRBJ2-7
V gene: TRBV7-9
D gene: TRBD1
CDR3 protein: CASSPKPGTGPYEQYF
CDR3 DNA: TGTGCCAGCAGCCCCAAGCCCGGGACAGGACCCTACGAGCAGTACTTC

clone size: NA
J gene: TRBJ2-1
V gene: TRBV30
D gene: TRBD2
CDR3 protein: CAWSRFERGGLNEQFF
CDR3 DNA: TGTGCCTGGAGTCGGTTTGAGCGGGGGGGTTTGAATGAGCAGTTCTTC

clone size: NA
J gene: TRBJ1-2
V gene: TRBV2
D gene: TRBD1
CDR3 protein: CASSPGVTGGAGGYTF
CDR3 DNA: TGTGCCAGCAGCCCGGGCGTGACAGGGGGCGCCGGGGGCTACACCTTC

clone size: few
J gene: TRBJ2-3
V gene: TRBV12-3/TRBV12-4
D gene: NA
CDR3 protein: CASSLGRAYSTDTQYF
CDR3 DNA: TGTGCCAGCAGTTTGGGTAGGGCTTATAGCACAGATACGCAGTATTTT

clone size: many
J gene: TRBJ2-7
V gene: TRBV7-3
D gene: NA
CDR3 protein: CASSLSRSGEQYF
CDR3 DNA: TGTGCCAGCAGCCTGTCCCGTTCGGGGGAGCAGTACTTC

clone size: many
J gene: TRBJ2-1
V gene: TRBV7-9
D gene: NA
CDR3 protein: CASTVQGDNNEQFF
CDR3 DNA: TGTGCCAGCACCGTTCAGGGAGATAACAATGAGCAGTTCTTC

clone size: many
J gene: TRBJ2-3
V gene: TRBV28
D gene: NA
CDR3 protein: CASGGIGGKQDTQYF
CDR3 DNA: TGTGCCAGCGGTGGGATCGGGGGCAAGCAAGATACGCAGTATTTT

clone size: NA
J gene: TRBJ1-5
V gene: TRBV19
D gene: TRBD1
CDR3 protein: CASSIVSTGGGQPQHF
CDR3 DNA: TGTGCCAGTAGTATAGTTTCGACAGGGGGGGGTCAGCCCCAGCATTTT

clone size: NA
J gene: TRBJ2-7
V gene: TRBV5-1
D gene: NA
CDR3 protein: CASSLEGPGVSYEQYF
CDR3 DNA: TGCGCCAGCAGCTTGGAAGGCCCGGGAGTCTCCTACGAGCAGTACTTC

clone size: NA
J gene: TRBJ1-4
V gene: TRBV7-9
D gene: NA
CDR3 protein: CASSGTHNEKLFF
CDR3 DNA: TGTGCCAGCAGCGGGACTCATAATGAAAAACTGTTTTTT

clone size: many
J gene: TRBJ2-1
V gene: TRBV2
D gene: NA
CDR3 protein: CASSEGDNEQFF
CDR3 DNA: TGTGCCAGCAGTGAAGGGGACAATGAGCAGTTCTTC

clone size: NA
J gene: TRBJ2-1
V gene: TRBV20-1
D gene: NA
CDR3 protein: CSEERYNEQFF
CDR3 DNA: TGCAGTGAGGAGCGGTACAATGAGCAGTTCTTC

clone size: NA
J gene: TRBJ2-3
V gene: TRBV7-9
D gene: TRBD2
CDR3 protein: CASSSERDYIDTQYF
CDR3 DNA: TGTGCCAGCAGCTCCGAGCGGGATTATATCGATACGCAGTATTTT

clone size: few
J gene: TRBJ2-1
V gene: TRBV7-9
D gene: NA
CDR3 protein: CASSLGDWNYNEQFF
CDR3 DNA: TGTGCCAGCAGCTTAGGGGACTGGAACTACAATGAGCAGTTCTTC

clone size: NA
J gene: TRBJ2-7
V gene: TRBV15
D gene: NA
CDR3 protein: CATSGYTSTAREQYF
CDR3 DNA: TGTGCCACCAGCGGATACACCTCCACCGCACGCGAGCAGTACTTC

clone size: NA
J gene: TRBJ1-1
V gene: TRBV20-1
D gene: NA
CDR3 protein: CSARSEGLLAAFF
CDR3 DNA: TGCAGTGCTAGAAGCGAGGGATTGTTAGCGGCTTTCTTT

clone size: NA
J gene: TRBJ2-5
V gene: TRBV27
D gene: NA
CDR3 protein: CASRQVNQGTQYF
CDR3 DNA: TGTGCCAGCCGACAGGTAAACCAAGGGACCCAGTACTTC

clone size: many
J gene: TRBJ2-3
V gene: TRBV20-1
D gene: TRBD2
CDR3 protein: CSAPQLAGGDTQYF
CDR3 DNA: TGCAGTGCTCCCCAACTAGCGGGAGGGGATACGCAGTATTTT

clone size: many
J gene: TRBJ2-1
V gene: TRBV20-1
D gene: TRBD1
CDR3 protein: CSAAPGQGALRQFF
CDR3 DNA: TGCAGTGCTGCCCCTGGACAGGGGGCGCTTAGGCAGTTCTTC

clone size: few
J gene: TRBJ2-5
V gene: TRBV18
D gene: TRBD2
CDR3 protein: CASSPPGTTSGETQYF
CDR3 DNA: TGTGCCAGCTCACCACCCGGGACTACTTCAGGGGAGACCCAGTACTTC

clone size: many
J gene: TRBJ2-1
V gene: TRBV20-1
D gene: TRBD2
CDR3 protein: CSAPLTSGRVNEQFF
CDR3 DNA: TGCAGTGCTCCCCTGACTAGCGGGAGAGTTAATGAGCAGTTCTTC

clone size: NA
J gene: TRBJ1-5
V gene: TRBV12-3/TRBV12-4
D gene: TRBD1
CDR3 protein: CASSFGQVNQPQHF
CDR3 DNA: TGTGCCAGCAGTTTTGGACAGGTTAATCAGCCCCAGCATTTT

clone size: many
J gene: TRBJ2-1
V gene: TRBV9
D gene: TRBD2
CDR3 protein: CASSVVAASGGNEQFF
CDR3 DNA: TGTGCCAGCAGCGTAGTTGCCGCTAGCGGAGGCAATGAGCAGTTCTTC

clone size: few
J gene: TRBJ1-5
V gene: TRBV6-1
D gene: NA
CDR3 protein: CATRVGVGQPQHF
CDR3 DNA: TGTGCCACCCGCGTTGGGGTGGGACAGCCCCAGCATTTT

clone size: few
J gene: TRBJ1-4
V gene: TRBV20-1
D gene: TRBD1
CDR3 protein: CSAIGQGIEKLFF
CDR3 DNA: TGCAGTGCTATTGGACAGGGGATTGAAAAACTGTTTTTT

clone size: NA
J gene: TRBJ2-3
V gene: TRBV6-2/TRBV6-3
D gene: NA
CDR3 protein: CASRRSDTQYF
CDR3 DNA: TGTGCCAGCAGGCGTTCAGATACGCAGTATTTT

clone size: NA
J gene: TRBJ2-1
V gene: TRBV2
D gene: TRBD2
CDR3 protein: CASSELAGGPDQNEQFF
CDR3 DNA: TGTGCCAGCAGTGAACTAGCGGGAGGGCCGGATCAAAATGAGCAGTTCTTC

clone size: NA
J gene: TRBJ1-1
V gene: TRBV15
D gene: NA
CDR3 protein: CATSRRANTEAFF
CDR3 DNA: TGTGCCACCAGCAGGCGGGCCAACACTGAAGCTTTCTTT

clone size: few
J gene: TRBJ2-1
V gene: TRBV6-5
D gene: NA
CDR3 protein: CASSYSSRDEQFF
CDR3 DNA: TGTGCCAGCAGTTACTCGAGCAGGGATGAGCAGTTCTTC

clone size: many
J gene: TRBJ2-6
V gene: TRBV20-1
D gene: NA
CDR3 protein: CSARDPGTRAVLTF
CDR3 DNA: TGCAGTGCTAGAGATCCGGGGACGCGAGCCGTCCTGACTTTC

clone size: many
J gene: TRBJ1-5
V gene: TRBV2
D gene: TRBD1
CDR3 protein: CASSGGGQVNQPQHF
CDR3 DNA: TGTGCCAGCAGCGGAGGCGGACAGGTTAATCAGCCCCAGCATTTT

clone size: NA
J gene: TRBJ1-6
V gene: TRBV5-6
D gene: NA
CDR3 protein: CASSLGQIGSPLHF
CDR3 DNA: TGTGCCAGCAGCCTTGGACAGATTGGATCACCCCTCCACTTT

clone size: many
J gene: TRBJ1-2
V gene: TRBV12-3/TRBV12-4
D gene: TRBD1
CDR3 protein: CASTLRGAGGGYTF
CDR3 DNA: TGTGCCAGCACGCTCCGCGGCGCAGGGGGAGGCTACACCTTC

clone size: many
J gene: TRBJ2-7
V gene: TRBV30
D gene: TRBD1
CDR3 protein: CAWSGLPRGHSEQYF
CDR3 DNA: TGTGCCTGGAGTGGGCTCCCCAGGGGGCATAGCGAGCAGTACTTC

clone size: few
J gene: TRBJ2-5
V gene: TRBV12-3/TRBV12-4
D gene: NA
CDR3 protein: CASSLQWLETQYF
CDR3 DNA: TGTGCCAGCAGTCTTCAGTGGTTGGAGACCCAGTACTTC

clone size: NA
J gene: TRBJ2-1
V gene: TRBV11-2
D gene: NA
CDR3 protein: CASSLSPQGSLLLFF
CDR3 DNA: TGTGCCAGCAGCTTGTCCCCGCAGGGGTCATTGTTGCTGTTCTTC

clone size: many
J gene: TRBJ2-7
V gene: TRBV20-1
D gene: NA
CDR3 protein: CSLSPNSYEQYF
CDR3 DNA: TGCAGTCTTAGTCCCAACTCCTACGAGCAGTACTTC

clone size: NA
J gene: TRBJ1-5
V gene: TRBV5-5
D gene: TRBD1
CDR3 protein: CASSLYRGNQPQHF
CDR3 DNA: TGTGCCAGCAGCTTGTACAGGGGTAATCAGCCCCAGCATTTT